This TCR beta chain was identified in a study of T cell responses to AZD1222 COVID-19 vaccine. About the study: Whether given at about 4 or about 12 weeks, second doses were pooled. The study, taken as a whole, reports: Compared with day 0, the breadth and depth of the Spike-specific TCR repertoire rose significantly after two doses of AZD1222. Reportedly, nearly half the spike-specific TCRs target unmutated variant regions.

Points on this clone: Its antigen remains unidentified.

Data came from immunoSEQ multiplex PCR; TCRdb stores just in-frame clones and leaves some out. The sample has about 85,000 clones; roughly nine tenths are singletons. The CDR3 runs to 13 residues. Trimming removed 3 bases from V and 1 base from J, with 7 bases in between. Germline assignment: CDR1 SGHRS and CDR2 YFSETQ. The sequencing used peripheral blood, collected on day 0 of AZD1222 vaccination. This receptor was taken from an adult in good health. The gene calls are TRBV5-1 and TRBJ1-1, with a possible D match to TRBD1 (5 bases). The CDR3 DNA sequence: TGCGCCAGCAGCTGGGACGAGAACACTGAAGCTTTCTTT. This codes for CASSWDENTEAFF. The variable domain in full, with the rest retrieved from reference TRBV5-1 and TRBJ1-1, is KAGVTQTPRYLIKTRGQQVTLSCSPISGHRSVSWYQQTPGQGLQFLFEYFSETQRNKGNFPGRFSGRQFSNSRSEMNVSTLELGDSALYLCASSWDENTEAFFGQGTRLTVV.